Presented here are 21 T cell receptor beta chains from one specimen sequenced in a study of shared clonotypes between healthy human individuals. The protocol was immunoSEQ multiplex PCR, while the TCRdb copy is restricted to in-frame clones and leaves out a portion. Found here are 2 million to 3 million clones, approximately 93% of them singletons; the top ten hold 0.36%. Sequencing was performed on naive CD4+ T cells from PBMCs. Subset here: CD45RA+ positively selected. The receptors shown here come from a man aged 18 to 29 in good health. Some clones in this sample may be carry-over from other donors' samples.

In the case of this clone: This sample also contains other DNA sequences that code for the same CDR3. This sequence joins TRBV20-1 and TRBJ2-5, with D perhaps matching TRBD2 (5 bases). The CDR3 loop spans 11 amino acids. Germline CDR1 reads DFQATT; CDR2 reads SNEGSKA (reference sequence). Trimming stripped 5 bases from V and 4 bases from J, with 8 bases between. CDR3 nucleotides: TGCAGTGCTTTGGGGAGAGAGACCCAGTACTTC. Translation: CSALGRETQYF.

The chain uses TRBV7-3 and TRBJ1-2, with 9 positions matching TRBD1. After removal of 5 bases from V and 4 bases from J, the junction contained 11 bases not matched to a gene. The CDR3 consists of 16 residues. CDR1 is SGHTA, CDR2 FQGTGA, per germline. CDR3 in amino acids: CASSPGTGHEPYGYTF. CDR3 bases: TGTGCCAGCAGCCCCGGGACAGGGCATGAACCCTATGGCTACACCTTC.

The rearrangement joins TRBV6-5 to TRBJ1-2; D gene uncertain. There are 13 residues in the CDR3. V lost 6 bases to trimming and J lost 12 bases, with 20 bases between them. Germline CDR1 reads MNHEY; CDR2 reads SVGAGI. CDR3 amino acids: CASSPATNLVHTF. The CDR3 DNA reads as TGTGCCAGCAGCCCCGCTACGAACCTAGTCCACACCTTC.

The chain is built from TRBV7-9 and TRBJ1-2; D unresolved. Trimming took 2 bases from V and 6 from J, leaving 10 bases between them. Germline V lookup: CDR1 SEHNR, CDR2 FQNEAQ (reference sequence). This CDR3 is built from 13 residues. CDR3 in amino acids: CASSLFGSNGYTF. The CDR3 coding sequence is TGTGCCAGCAGCTTATTCGGGTCAAATGGCTACACCTTC.

This chain uses TRBV19 with TRBJ1-2; 10 bases agree with TRBD1. With 6 bases clipped from V and 2 bases from J, the junction kept 18 bases outside the gene matches. The CDR3 is 19 amino acids. Per the germline V gene, CDR1 is LNHDA and CDR2 is SQIVND (reference sequence). CDR3 amino acids: CASSIFLADRGENNYGYTF. CDR3 DNA: TGTGCCAGTAGCATCTTTTTGGCGGACAGGGGGGAGAACAACTATGGCTACACCTTC. The full variable domain, rest sourced from reference TRBV19 and TRBJ1-2, is DGGITQSPKYLFRKEGQNVTLSCEQNLNHDAMYWYRQDPGQGLRLIYYSQIVNDFQKGDIAEGYSVSREKKESFPLTVTSAQKNPTAFYLCASSIFLADRGENNYGYTFGSGTRLTVV.

The chain combines TRBV27 with TRBJ1-5; a possible D gene is TRBD1 (5 bases). CDR1 is MNHEY, CDR2 SMNVEV, per germline (reference sequence). V was clipped by 6 bases and J by 6 bases, with 12 bases between them. The CDR3 spans 13 residues. CDR3 residues: CASRPGGSQPQHF. For the CDR3, the DNA is TGTGCCAGCAGACCGGGGGGGTCTCAGCCCCAGCATTTT.

The rearrangement uses TRBV6-6 and TRBJ2-4, with D hard to call. With 2 bases removed from V and 0 bases from J, the gap between germline ends came to 8 bases. Germline V gene data show CDR1 as MNHNY and CDR2 as SVGAGI (reference sequence). CDR3 length: 15 residues. The CDR3 bases are TGTGCCAGCAGTTACGCCAAACTAGCCAAAAACATTCAGTACTTC. Translating gives CASSYAKLAKNIQYF.

The chain combines TRBV19 with TRBJ2-6; 7 nucleotides align to TRBD1. After removal of 5 bases from V and 0 bases from J, the junction contained 4 bases not matched to a gene. Germline V gives CDR1 LNHDA, CDR2 SQIVND (reference sequence). This CDR3 comprises 16 residues. The chain's CDR3 is CASSVNRGSGANVLTF. The CDR3 DNA reads as TGTGCCAGTAGTGTCAACAGGGGCTCTGGGGCCAACGTCCTGACTTTC.

CDR3 sequence: CASSYPESRGGNEQYF. The DNA of the CDR3 is TGTGCCAGCAGTTACCCGGAATCCCGAGGGGGCAACGAGCAGTACTTC. V is TRBV6-6 and J is TRBJ2-7; 7 bases fit TRBD1. The CDR3 sequence is 16 residues long. The V and J ends lost 2 bases and 5 bases, in that order; junction bases with no gene match: 12. The germline V gene has CDR1 MNHNY and CDR2 SVGAGI (reference sequence).

The gene calls are TRBV28 and TRBJ2-1; D remains ambiguous. Deletions cut 3 bases from V and 2 bases from J, with 5 bases between. This CDR3 comprises 13 residues. Germline CDR1 is MDHEN and CDR2 is SYDVKM. The CDR3 here is CASSFSPYNEQFF. Written as DNA, the CDR3 is TGTGCCAGCAGTTTCTCTCCCTACAATGAGCAGTTCTTC.

The V gene is TRBV9, the J gene TRBJ2-3; perhaps D is TRBD1 or TRBD2 (5 bases each). CDR3 length equals 13 residues. From germline, CDR1 is SGDLS and CDR2 YYNGEE. The V end lost 6 bases, the J end lost 5 bases, and 13 bases lay between the germline ends. In DNA, the CDR3 is TGTGCCAGCAACCGGGACCGGGGAGATACGCAGTATTTT. It codes for CASNRDRGDTQYF.

The count of this clone is one. The V and J genes are TRBV4-3 and TRBJ2-2; no clear D. Germline V gene data show CDR1 as LGHNA and CDR2 as YSLEER. The CDR3 length is 16 residues. Trimming took 0 bases from V and 0 from J, leaving 8 bases between them. CDR3 residues: CASSQETHANTGELFF. The CDR3 DNA reads TGCGCCAGCAGCCAAGAGACACACGCGAACACCGGGGAGCTGTTTTTT.

The chain couples TRBV10-1 to TRBJ1-5; 11 positions agree with TRBD1. CDR1 is WNHNN and CDR2 is SYGVQD in the germline V gene (reference sequence). This CDR3 has 18 residues. J lost 0 bases, V lost 6 bases, and 10 bases had no gene match. CDR3 in DNA: TGCGCCAGCAGAATGGGACAGGGGGGCCTTTATAGCAATCAGCCCCAGCATTTT. Translated: CASRMGQGGLYSNQPQHF.

The rearrangement links TRBV4-2 to TRBJ1-3, with a tentative D call TRBD1 (6 bases). V lost 4 bases and J lost 3, with 10 bases in between. This CDR3 region has 14 residues. CDR1 LGHNA and CDR2 YNFKEQ come from the germline V gene. This CDR3 reads CASSRGGGGNTIYF. The CDR3 DNA reads as TGTGCCAGCAGCCGAGGGGGTGGTGGAAACACCATATATTTT.

The chain's CDR3 is CASSIAGGPGNTIYF. The CDR3 DNA reads TGTGCCAGCAGCATAGCAGGGGGCCCTGGAAACACCATATATTTT. The chain uses TRBV6-6 and TRBJ1-3, with TRBD1 matching 8 bases. Germline values: CDR1 MNHNY, CDR2 SVGAGI (reference sequence). The CDR3 extends over 15 amino acids. With V trimmed by 6 bases and J by 2 bases, 6 bases remained unmatched.

DNA of the CDR3: TGTGCCAGCAGCTACGGACAGGGAAGGCAGCCCCAGCATTTT. Translating it yields CASSYGQGRQPQHF. V and J are TRBV7-2 and TRBJ1-5, with TRBD1 matching over 8 bases. The CDR3 is 14 amino acids. Germline trimming cut 4 bases from V and 7 bases from J; bases unmatched to any gene: 6. CDR1 SGHTA and CDR2 FQGNSA come from the germline V gene. Using reference TRBV7-2 and TRBJ1-5 for the parts outside the CDR3, the full variable domain is GAGVSQSPSNKVTEKGKDVELRCDPISGHTALYWYRQSLGQGLEFLIYFQGNSAPDKSGLPSDRFSAERTGGSVSTLTIQRTQQEDSAVYLCASSYGQGRQPQHFGDGTRLSIL.

The chain couples TRBV14 to TRBJ2-5; D gene uncertain. CDR3 size: 13 residues. The germline CDR1 and CDR2 sequences are SGHDN and FVKESK. V was trimmed by 4 bases and J by 5 bases, leaving 11 bases between them. The CDR3 loop reads CASSPFRWETQYF. The DNA for the CDR3 is TGTGCCAGCAGCCCCTTTAGGTGGGAGACCCAGTACTTC.

This chain joins TRBV5-1 and TRBJ2-5, with D perhaps being TRBD1 or TRBD2 (5 bases each). The V end was cut by 2 bases, the J end by 9 bases, with 20 bases between. CDR1 and CDR2 from the germline V gene are SGHRS and YFSETQ. The CDR3 is made up of 15 amino acids. The CDR3 is CASSFPGQGAKSQYF. As DNA, the CDR3 is TGCGCCAGCAGCTTCCCAGGGCAGGGAGCTAAGTCCCAGTACTTC.

The gene calls are TRBV28 and TRBJ1-2; unclear D gene. Germline V gene data show CDR1 as MDHEN and CDR2 as SYDVKM. V was shortened by 6 bases and J by 1 base, with 9 bases between the two germline ends. This CDR3 has 13 amino acids. The CDR3: CASRLSDNYGYTF. The CDR3 coding sequence is TGTGCCAGCAGGTTGAGCGATAACTATGGCTACACCTTC.

The chain combines TRBV4-1 with TRBJ1-2; 7 positions agree with TRBD1. CDR3 length: 17 amino acids. Germline V gene lookup returns CDR1 MGHRA and CDR2 YSYEKL. J was trimmed by 0 bases and V by 1 base; bases with no gene match: 8. CDR3 protein: CASSQGKRTGSNYGYTF. CDR3 nucleotide sequence: TGCGCCAGCAGCCAAGGTAAACGGACAGGATCTAACTATGGCTACACCTTC.

Regarding this clone: The sample contains more than one DNA sequence encoding this CDR3. The rearrangement links TRBV5-1 to TRBJ1-1; D ambiguous. V shed 2 bases and J shed 1 base, with 6 bases lying between them. The CDR3 contains 13 residues. Germline V gene lookup returns CDR1 SGHRS and CDR2 YFSETQ. DNA for the CDR3: TGCGCCAGCAGCTTTACGGAGAACACTGAAGCTTTCTTT. This translates into CASSFTENTEAFF. The entire variable domain, with the rest obtained from reference TRBV5-1 and TRBJ1-1, is as follows: KAGVTQTPRYLIKTRGQQVTLSCSPISGHRSVSWYQQTPGQGLQFLFEYFSETQRNKGNFPGRFSGRQFSNSRSEMNVSTLELGDSALYLCASSFTENTEAFFGQGTRLTVV.